A selection of T cell receptor beta chains follows, all from one sample in a study of response to subunit inactivated influenza vaccine. TCRdb ran MiXCR on the RT-PCR reads and lists one entry per CDR3 protein. The sample lists under 800,000 distinct CDR3 sequences; 14% were seen once. This material consisted of PBMCs from blood, taken approximately 15 days before vaccination. All receptors come from a man aged 50 to 60 who received an inactivated influenza vaccine. Both conserved end residues are part of each CDR3. D genes are given only for firm matches. The listing skips clone size in some rows; elsewhere it reads once, few, many or a size class.

CDR3 protein: CASSHTGGTEAFF
CDR3 DNA: TGTGCCAGCAGCCATACGGGGGGGACTGAAGCTTTCTTT
V gene: TRBV3-1
D gene: -
J gene: TRBJ1-1
clone size: few
CDR3 length: 13

CDR3 protein: CSVKGGLDQPQHF
CDR3 DNA: TGCAGCGTTAAAGGGGGGCTGGATCAGCCCCAGCATTTT
V gene: TRBV29-1
D gene: -
J gene: TRBJ1-5
clone size: -
CDR3 length: 13

CDR3 protein: CSANPGTLGNEQFF
CDR3 DNA: TGCAGCGCTAACCCAGGGACTCTGGGGAATGAGCAGTTCTTC
V gene: TRBV29-1
D gene: -
J gene: TRBJ2-1
clone size: many
CDR3 length: 14

CDR3 protein: CASSLGARALGYTF
CDR3 DNA: TGCGCCAGCAGCTTGGGAGCTAGGGCCCTCGGCTACACCTTC
V gene: TRBV5-1
D gene: -
J gene: TRBJ1-2
clone size: many
CDR3 length: 14

CDR3 protein: CSAEEQGASYEQYF
CDR3 DNA: TGCAGTGCGGAAGAACAGGGGGCCTCCTACGAGCAGTACTTC
V gene: TRBV20-1
D gene: TRBD1
J gene: TRBJ2-7
clone size: -
CDR3 length: 14

CDR3 protein: CASSPRGGENTIYF
CDR3 DNA: TGTGCCAGCAGCCCCCGGGGGGGCGAAAACACCATATATTTT
V gene: TRBV14
D gene: -
J gene: TRBJ1-3
clone size: many
CDR3 length: 14

CDR3 protein: CAISESRDRGNEQYF
CDR3 DNA: TGTGCCATCAGTGAGTCGCGGGACAGGGGTAACGAGCAGTACTTC
V gene: TRBV10-3
D gene: TRBD1
J gene: TRBJ2-7
clone size: few
CDR3 length: 15

CDR3 protein: CASSYVQGASTDTQYF
CDR3 DNA: TGTGCCAGCAGTTACGTACAGGGGGCGTCCACAGATACGCAGTATTTT
V gene: TRBV6-2/TRBV6-3
D gene: TRBD1
J gene: TRBJ2-3
clone size: few
CDR3 length: 16

CDR3 protein: CASKEDGGNSYEQYF
CDR3 DNA: TGTGCCAGCAAGGAGGATGGGGGGAACTCCTACGAGCAGTACTTC
V gene: TRBV6-2/TRBV6-3
D gene: -
J gene: TRBJ2-7
clone size: few
CDR3 length: 15

CDR3 protein: CASSPSSGSTDTQYF
CDR3 DNA: TGTGCCAGCAGCCCGAGTAGCGGTAGCACAGATACGCAGTATTTT
V gene: TRBV9
D gene: -
J gene: TRBJ2-3
clone size: -
CDR3 length: 15

CDR3 protein: CASSEWQGGAKLFF
CDR3 DNA: TGTGCCAGCAGTGAATGGCAGGGAGGGGCAAAACTGTTTTTT
V gene: TRBV25-1
D gene: -
J gene: TRBJ1-4
clone size: -
CDR3 length: 14

CDR3 protein: CASLRELAGGSETQYF
CDR3 DNA: TGTGCCAGCCTAAGGGAACTCGCGGGGGGTTCAGAGACCCAGTACTTC
V gene: TRBV2
D gene: TRBD2
J gene: TRBJ2-5
clone size: few
CDR3 length: 16

CDR3 protein: CASSRGATSYEQYF
CDR3 DNA: TGTGCCAGCAGCCGGGGGGCCACTTCCTACGAGCAGTACTTC
V gene: TRBV3-1
D gene: -
J gene: TRBJ2-7
clone size: many
CDR3 length: 14

CDR3 protein: CASSSPNYNEQFF
CDR3 DNA: TGTGCCAGCAGTTCTCCAAACTACAATGAGCAGTTCTTC
V gene: TRBV28
D gene: -
J gene: TRBJ2-1
clone size: -
CDR3 length: 13

CDR3 protein: CASSFSGGWTWSGELFF
CDR3 DNA: TGTGCCAGCAGTTTCTCAGGGGGCTGGACTTGGTCTGGGGAGCTGTTTTTT
V gene: TRBV28
D gene: TRBD1
J gene: TRBJ2-2
clone size: few
CDR3 length: 17

CDR3 protein: CASSEDRNQETQYF
CDR3 DNA: TGTGCCAGCAGCGAGGACAGGAACCAAGAGACCCAGTACTTC
V gene: TRBV7-8
D gene: TRBD1
J gene: TRBJ2-5
clone size: many
CDR3 length: 14

CDR3 protein: CASSLGSPGSNEQFF
CDR3 DNA: TGTGCCAGCAGTTTAGGGTCCCCAGGGTCAAATGAGCAGTTCTTC
V gene: TRBV27
D gene: -
J gene: TRBJ2-1
clone size: -
CDR3 length: 15

CDR3 protein: CASTQLYEQYF
CDR3 DNA: TGTGCCAGCACTCAATTATACGAGCAGTACTTC
V gene: TRBV2
D gene: -
J gene: TRBJ2-7
clone size: -
CDR3 length: 11

CDR3 protein: CATSREGQTRSDPQHF
CDR3 DNA: TGTGCCACCAGCAGAGAAGGACAGACCAGGAGTGATCCCCAGCATTTT
V gene: TRBV15
D gene: -
J gene: TRBJ1-5
clone size: -
CDR3 length: 16

CDR3 protein: CASSRMSGANVLTF
CDR3 DNA: TGTGCCAGCAGCCGTATGAGTGGGGCCAACGTCCTGACTTTC
V gene: TRBV7-2
D gene: -
J gene: TRBJ2-6
clone size: many
CDR3 length: 14

CDR3 protein: CASSYSRERRGGIYNEQFF
CDR3 DNA: TGTGCCAGCAGTTACTCGAGGGAACGGCGGGGGGGAATCTACAATGAGCAGTTCTTC
V gene: TRBV6-2/TRBV6-3
D gene: TRBD2
J gene: TRBJ2-1
clone size: few
CDR3 length: 19

CDR3 protein: CASSTRVGSSYEQYF
CDR3 DNA: TGTGCCAGCAGCACTAGGGTGGGAAGTTCGTACGAGCAGTACTTC
V gene: TRBV7-9
D gene: -
J gene: TRBJ2-7
clone size: many
CDR3 length: 15

CDR3 protein: CSAQLRDYEQYF
CDR3 DNA: TGCAGTGCTCAACTCAGGGACTACGAGCAGTACTTC
V gene: TRBV20-1
D gene: -
J gene: TRBJ2-7
clone size: few
CDR3 length: 12

CDR3 protein: CASSQTGQDTQYF
CDR3 DNA: TGTGCCAGCAGTCAAACAGGGCAGGATACGCAGTATTTT
V gene: TRBV28
D gene: -
J gene: TRBJ2-3
clone size: -
CDR3 length: 13

CDR3 protein: CASSPRASKNIQYF
CDR3 DNA: TGTGCCAGCAGCCCCAGGGCCTCCAAAAACATTCAGTACTTC
V gene: TRBV3-1
D gene: -
J gene: TRBJ2-4
clone size: few
CDR3 length: 14

CDR3 protein: CASSYRDMNTEAFF
CDR3 DNA: TGTGCCAGCAGCTACAGGGATATGAACACTGAAGCTTTCTTT
V gene: TRBV12-3/TRBV12-4
D gene: -
J gene: TRBJ1-1
clone size: -
CDR3 length: 14

CDR3 protein: CASSERTRRTGNTIYF
CDR3 DNA: TGTGCCAGCAGTGAGAGGACCAGAAGGACTGGAAACACCATATATTTT
V gene: TRBV25-1
D gene: -
J gene: TRBJ1-3
clone size: few
CDR3 length: 16

CDR3 protein: CSAYSPANYGYTF
CDR3 DNA: TGCAGTGCTTATTCCCCAGCTAACTATGGCTACACCTTC
V gene: TRBV20-1
D gene: -
J gene: TRBJ1-2
clone size: few
CDR3 length: 13

CDR3 protein: CASSYFLGGGETQYF
CDR3 DNA: TGTGCCAGCAGTTATTTTCTCGGAGGCGGAGAGACCCAGTACTTC
V gene: TRBV6-2/TRBV6-3
D gene: -
J gene: TRBJ2-5
clone size: few
CDR3 length: 15

CDR3 protein: CAISDGTGIYEQYF
CDR3 DNA: TGTGCCATCAGTGACGGGACAGGGATCTACGAGCAGTACTTC
V gene: TRBV10-3
D gene: TRBD1
J gene: TRBJ2-7
clone size: many
CDR3 length: 14

CDR3 protein: CSVEVAGQGTDTQYF
CDR3 DNA: TGCAGCGTTGAAGTCGCGGGACAGGGCACAGATACGCAGTATTTT
V gene: TRBV29-1
D gene: TRBD1
J gene: TRBJ2-3
clone size: few
CDR3 length: 15

CDR3 protein: CSARAINRDRNYQDGYTF
CDR3 DNA: TGCAGTGCTAGGGCCATAAACCGGGACAGGAATTATCAGGATGGCTACACCTTC
V gene: TRBV20-1
D gene: TRBD1
J gene: TRBJ1-2
clone size: -
CDR3 length: 18

CDR3 protein: CAINQGGGYEQYF
CDR3 DNA: TGTGCCATCAATCAGGGGGGAGGATACGAGCAGTACTTC
V gene: TRBV10-3
D gene: -
J gene: TRBJ2-7
clone size: few
CDR3 length: 13

CDR3 protein: CASSSAVGYEQYF
CDR3 DNA: TGCGCCAGCAGCTCGGCAGTGGGCTACGAGCAGTACTTC
V gene: TRBV5-1
D gene: -
J gene: TRBJ2-7
clone size: few
CDR3 length: 13

CDR3 protein: CASNKGQGYGYTF
CDR3 DNA: TGTGCCAGCAATAAGGGACAGGGGTATGGCTACACCTTC
V gene: TRBV6-1
D gene: TRBD1
J gene: TRBJ1-2
clone size: -
CDR3 length: 13

CDR3 protein: CSARDLTSAQETQYF
CDR3 DNA: TGCAGTGCTAGAGATTTGACTAGCGCCCAAGAGACCCAGTACTTC
V gene: TRBV20-1
D gene: TRBD2
J gene: TRBJ2-5
clone size: few
CDR3 length: 15

CDR3 protein: CASSAGQSLSYEQYF
CDR3 DNA: TGTGCCAGCAGCGCCGGACAGTCGTTATCCTACGAGCAGTACTTC
V gene: TRBV9
D gene: -
J gene: TRBJ2-7
clone size: -
CDR3 length: 15